The clone carrying this T cell receptor beta chain has more than one count but fewer than ten. The antigen is not known. The data were obtained in a study of blood T cells in healthy people across ages. Findings and limits, study-wide: Researchers deemed the diversity estimates from one million T cells underestimates.

PCR was performed a second time for about 6 to 12 cycles using a sample-barcoded 5' primer and a J-beta primer mix. TCRdb fed the 5' RACE reads into MiXCR, producing one record per CDR3 protein. Counted here are hundreds of thousands of distinct CDR3 sequences, over 40% occurring once; the ten biggest clones make up around 30%. CDR3 length: 16 amino acids. Trimming stripped 4 bases from V and 6 bases from J, with 18 bases between. Germline CDR1 and CDR2: SGHTA and FQGNSA. The TCR originated in a man older than 75 in good health. The sample consisted of blood. This chain connects TRBV7-2 to TRBJ2-2; D ambiguous. DNA for the CDR3: TGTGCCAGCAGCTCGTCTGGGTACTCGAGTTCCGGGGAGCTGTTTTTT. Protein sequence: CASSSSGYSSSGELFF.